Detailed here is one T cell receptor (beta chain). Antigen: not known. This sample is part of a study of chemoradiotherapy in HPV16-positive cancers. Study observations and caveats: The functional HPV-specific definition rests on just a couple of HPV16-positive patients.

Germline assignment: CDR1 SGHRS and CDR2 YFSETQ. The CDR3 extends over 16 amino acids. The V gene end was trimmed by 3 bases and the J gene end by 5 bases; junction bases not matched to a gene: 4. Clones were read by immunoSEQ multiplex PCR, and TCRdb kept only the in-frame ones, dropping some. The sample has tens of thousands of clones, around four fifths seen once. Material: blood, obtained from a patient who underwent chemoradiotherapy. This receptor was obtained from a human donor with HPV-associated anogenital cancer. This chain joins TRBV5-1 and TRBJ2-1, with 14 bases aligning to TRBD2. The CDR3 protein is CASSSGLAGAHNEQFF. As DNA, the CDR3 is TGCGCCAGCAGCTCGGGACTAGCGGGGGCCCACAATGAGCAGTTCTTC.